The clone carrying this T cell receptor beta chain was detected a few times. Antigen specificity is unknown. The sample originates from a study of blood T cells in healthy people across ages. Broader study findings: Any conclusive comparison of naive versus antigen-experienced cells was prevented by using unsorted PBMCs.

Donors gave around 10 milliliters of peripheral blood apiece. CDR1 SGHTA and CDR2 FQGNSA come from the germline V gene. V lost 1 base, J lost 1 base, and 7 bases lay in between. The CDR3 runs 14 residues. PCR was performed a second time for roughly 7 to 11 cycles using a sample-barcoded 5' primer and a J-beta primer mix. TCRdb re-analysed the 5' RACE reads in MiXCR, keeping a single row per CDR3 protein. The sample records around 650,000 distinct CDR3 sequences, around 41% being singletons. This TCR came from an older man in good health. The chain links TRBV7-2 to TRBJ1-1, with D hard to call. The sample was blood. CDR3 in DNA: TGTGCCAGCAGCTTAGAACAGCCGAACACTGAAGCTTTCTTT. This sequence encodes CASSLEQPNTEAFF.